The rows below give T cell receptor beta chains drawn from one sample of a study of tumor and adjacent non-tumor tissue in lung cancer. One entry per CDR3 protein results from TCRdb running MiXCR on the multiplex PCR reads. The data hold about 75,000 distinct CDR3 sequences, with roughly 73% observed a single time. Material for sequencing was lung tumor tissue. The receptor set was obtained from a woman in her 50s with non-small cell lung cancer. CDR3s include the opening cysteine and the closing phenylalanine or tryptophan. A D gene is named only where the DNA matches it firmly. Size values are once, few and many counts, or a class for expanded clones, and some rows have none.

V: TRBV6-1; J: TRBJ2-3; size: once; D: TRBD2; DNA: TGTGCTAGTAGTGAGACCTTAGCGGGAGGGCTCGATACGCAGTATTTT; CDR3: CASSETLAGGLDTQYF
V: TRBV24-1; J: TRBJ2-1; size: NA; D: TRBD2; DNA: TGTACCACCAGTGATTTGATGACTAGCGGTACGAATGAGCAGTTCTTC; CDR3: CTTSDLMTSGTNEQFF
V: TRBV6-5; J: TRBJ1-1; size: NA; D: NA; DNA: TGTGCCAACCTTGATGGTGATTCCTTT; CDR3: CANLDGDSF
V: TRBV7-9; J: TRBJ1-6; size: few; D: NA; DNA: TGTGCCAGCAGCCCATCACTAGACTCACCCCTCCACTTT; CDR3: CASSPSLDSPLHF
V: TRBV6-1; J: TRBJ2-1; size: NA; D: NA; DNA: TGTGCCAGCCCCCTTACTAGCAACGGACACAATGAGCAGTTCTTC; CDR3: CASPLTSNGHNEQFF
V: TRBV20-1; J: TRBJ2-2; size: once; D: NA; DNA: TGCAGTGCTCTGGATTTACTAGTGGGAGACACCAGGGAGCTGTTTTTT; CDR3: CSALDLLVGDTRELFF
V: TRBV6-2/TRBV6-3; J: TRBJ2-3; size: NA; D: NA; DNA: TGTGCCAGCAGCATGGACAGTGAGATAGATATGCAGTATTTT; CDR3: CASSMDSEIDMQYF
V: TRBV7-8; J: TRBJ2-1; size: NA; D: NA; DNA: TGTACCGGCAGCTTAGGAGCTGAGAATGAGCAGTTCTTC; CDR3: CTGSLGAENEQFF
V: TRBV11-3; J: TRBJ1-1; size: medium-sized; D: NA; DNA: TGTGCCAGCAGCACAGGGACGCCGAACACTGAAGCTTTCTTT; CDR3: CASSTGTPNTEAFF
V: TRBV4-2; J: TRBJ1-6; size: once; D: TRBD1; DNA: TGTGCCAGCAAACCACGACAGGGAGATAATTCACCCCACTACTTT; CDR3: CASKPRQGDNSPHYF
V: TRBV6-2/TRBV6-3; J: TRBJ2-7; size: NA; D: TRBD1; DNA: TGTGCTAGCCAGCCACCGGGACAGGGGGCCAACGAGCAGTACTTC; CDR3: CASQPPGQGANEQYF
V: TRBV12-3/TRBV12-4; J: TRBJ2-2; size: NA; D: TRBD1; DNA: TGTGCCAGCGGGTGGACAGGGGAGCACCGGGAGCTGCTTTTT; CDR3: CASGWTGEHRELLF
V: TRBV11-2; J: TRBJ2-1; size: NA; D: NA; DNA: TGTGCCAGCAGATTGTTCCGGTTTCTAGTGGGATTAAGAACCTACAATGAGCAGTTCTTC; CDR3: CASRLFRFLVGLRTYNEQFF
V: TRBV6-5; J: TRBJ2-5; size: NA; D: NA; DNA: TGTGTTAGCAGTTACTACGTGGGAGAGACCCAGTACTTC; CDR3: CVSSYYVGETQYF
V: TRBV5-1; J: TRBJ2-7; size: NA; D: NA; DNA: TGCGCCAGCAGCTTGTCGGGACTTCAGACCCACGTGCAGTACTTC; CDR3: CASSLSGLQTHVQYF
V: TRBV12-3/TRBV12-4; J: TRBJ2-3; size: once; D: NA; DNA: TGTGTCAGCAACAAGGGACTGAAAGGAGATACGCAGTATTTT; CDR3: CVSNKGLKGDTQYF
V: TRBV4-2; J: TRBJ2-3; size: NA; D: TRBD2; DNA: TGTCCCAGTAGCCAAGAATTCGCGGGAGGGTATACGCAGTATTTT; CDR3: CPSSQEFAGGYTQYF
V: TRBV28; J: TRBJ1-4; size: many; D: NA; DNA: TGTGCCAGCTTGGCCGCGGGCGAAAAACTGTTTTTT; CDR3: CASLAAGEKLFF
V: TRBV10-3; J: TRBJ1-2; size: NA; D: TRBD1; DNA: TGTGTCATCAGTGACCGGGCGGCCGGGACAGGGGGTGATGGCTACATCTTC; CDR3: CVISDRAAGTGGDGYIF
V: TRBV12-3/TRBV12-4; J: TRBJ2-2; size: NA; D: TRBD2; DNA: TGTGCCGGCGAAGCGGGGTACACTGGGGAGCTGTTTTTT; CDR3: CAGEAGYTGELFF
V: TRBV4-1; J: TRBJ1-2; size: NA; D: NA; DNA: TGCGCCAGCAGCCAAGTAACAGGGTCCTACTATGGCTGTACCTTC; CDR3: CASSQVTGSYYGCTF
V: TRBV6-6; J: TRBJ1-5; size: NA; D: TRBD1; DNA: TGTGCCAGCAGTCAGGGGGCAGGGCAGCCCCGGCATTTC; CDR3: CASSQGAGQPRHF
V: TRBV29-1; J: TRBJ2-7; size: NA; D: TRBD2; DNA: TGCAGCGTTGAAGGGGCTAGCGGGGCCCTGGGGGCCGAGCAGTATTTC; CDR3: CSVEGASGALGAEQYF
V: TRBV11-2; J: TRBJ2-5; size: once; D: NA; DNA: TGTGCCAGCAGCTTCCCACGGGACCCTACCCTATTCCAAGAGACCCAGTACTTC; CDR3: CASSFPRDPTLFQETQYF
V: TRBV7-8; J: TRBJ2-7; size: many; D: NA; DNA: TGTGCCAGCAGCTTAGCGCTGGGGGCCTCCTACGAGCAGTACTTC; CDR3: CASSLALGASYEQYF
V: TRBV5-1; J: TRBJ2-1; size: NA; D: NA; DNA: TGCGCCAGCAGCTTGGCCCCTGGATGGGTTAGCGAGCAGTTCTTC; CDR3: CASSLAPGWVSEQFF
V: TRBV11-2; J: TRBJ2-1; size: once; D: TRBD2; DNA: TGTGCCGATGGGGAGGGAGGGTCGCGCGAGCAGTCCTTC; CDR3: CADGEGGSREQSF
V: TRBV6-1; J: TRBJ2-2; size: NA; D: NA; DNA: TGTGCCAGCAGTATGACACCTGATGGGGAGCTGTTTTTT; CDR3: CASSMTPDGELFF
V: TRBV29-1; J: TRBJ1-1; size: NA; D: NA; DNA: TGCAGCACATCACAGGAGCTCATCGACACTGAAGCTTTCTTT; CDR3: CSTSQELIDTEAFF
V: TRBV6-1; J: TRBJ2-7; size: NA; D: TRBD2; DNA: TGTGCCAGCAGCCGGACTAGCGGGAGGGCTTTCTACGAGCAATACTTC; CDR3: CASSRTSGRAFYEQYF
V: TRBV6-2/TRBV6-3; J: TRBJ2-3; size: NA; D: NA; DNA: TGTAACAGCAGCATGGACAGTGAAACAGATACGCAATATTTT; CDR3: CNSSMDSETDTQYF
V: TRBV5-1; J: TRBJ1-3; size: NA; D: TRBD1; DNA: TGCGCCAGCAGAAACGGGACAGGGACCTTTGGAAACACCATATATTTT; CDR3: CASRNGTGTFGNTIYF
V: TRBV6-5; J: TRBJ2-5; size: large; D: TRBD2; DNA: TGTGCCAGCAGCCGTGAGCGGGGTCAAGAGACCCAGTACTTC; CDR3: CASSRERGQETQYF
V: TRBV6-5; J: TRBJ2-1; size: NA; D: TRBD2; DNA: TGTGCCATCAGTTACCATACTGGTGGGAGGGCCCAAAATGAGCAGTTCTTC; CDR3: CAISYHTGGRAQNEQFF
V: TRBV11-2; J: TRBJ2-3; size: medium-sized; D: NA; DNA: TGTGCCAGCAGCTTAGGGGGGAGGTCCCCAGATACGCAGTATTTT; CDR3: CASSLGGRSPDTQYF
V: TRBV4-1; J: TRBJ2-1; size: NA; D: TRBD2; DNA: TGCGCCAGCAGTCATCCGGGACTAGTGGGAGGGCCAAGATACAATGAGCAGTTCTTC; CDR3: CASSHPGLVGGPRYNEQFF
V: TRBV5-5; J: TRBJ2-7; size: medium-sized; D: NA; DNA: TGTGCCAGCAGCTTGGCTCGCGTAACCTACGAGCAGTACTTC; CDR3: CASSLARVTYEQYF
V: TRBV29-1; J: TRBJ1-2; size: NA; D: NA; DNA: TGCAACATTGAAAATGAAAACTATGGCTACACCTTC; CDR3: CNIENENYGYTF
V: TRBV10-3; J: TRBJ2-7; size: NA; D: NA; DNA: TGTGCCATCGGCGGAGCGAGACAGGGAGGTCCCGAGAAGTACTTC; CDR3: CAIGGARQGGPEKYF
V: TRBV24-1; J: TRBJ2-3; size: NA; D: NA; DNA: TGTGCAACCAGTCAGGGGGGAGCGAGAGTTATGGATACGCAGTATTTT; CDR3: CATSQGGARVMDTQYF
V: TRBV6-1; J: TRBJ2-7; size: NA; D: TRBD1; DNA: TGTGTCAGCAGTGAAGATGGGACAGGCTCCTACGAGCAGTATTTC; CDR3: CVSSEDGTGSYEQYF
V: TRBV29-1; J: TRBJ2-4; size: NA; D: TRBD1; DNA: TGCAGCGTCGACCCGGGACAGGAGAGGAACATTCAGTACTTC; CDR3: CSVDPGQERNIQYF
V: TRBV28; J: TRBJ2-1; size: NA; D: NA; DNA: TGTGCCAACAGTTTGAGCTCCTACAATGAGCAGTTCTTC; CDR3: CANSLSSYNEQFF
V: TRBV29-1; J: TRBJ2-2; size: NA; D: NA; DNA: TGCGGCGTTGATAGGGGGAGGACCGGGGAGCTGTTTTTT; CDR3: CGVDRGRTGELFF
V: TRBV2; J: TRBJ1-1; size: NA; D: NA; DNA: TGTGCCAGCAACGTGCTGACAGGAGGCACTGAAGCTTTCTTT; CDR3: CASNVLTGGTEAFF
V: TRBV29-1; J: TRBJ2-1; size: NA; D: NA; DNA: TGCAGCGTTCATGGGGGGGGCGGGGGAGATGAGCAGTTCTTT; CDR3: CSVHGGGGGDEQFF
V: TRBV30; J: TRBJ1-2; size: many; D: NA; DNA: TGTGCCTGGAGAGCGTGGGAACATTATGGCTACACCTTC; CDR3: CAWRAWEHYGYTF
V: TRBV6-2/TRBV6-3; J: TRBJ2-7; size: NA; D: NA; DNA: TGTGCCAGCAGGCGCGGAGGAGCAGGGACCTGCGAGCAGTACTTC; CDR3: CASRRGGAGTCEQYF
V: TRBV4-1; J: TRBJ2-1; size: NA; D: TRBD2; DNA: TGCGCCAGCAGCCAGCCGGGACTATGCAATGAGCAGTTCTTT; CDR3: CASSQPGLCNEQFF
V: TRBV12-3/TRBV12-4; J: TRBJ2-3; size: many; D: TRBD2; DNA: TGTGCCACGCGGGAGCAGGCAGATACGCAGTATTTT; CDR3: CATREQADTQYF
V: TRBV29-1; J: TRBJ2-3; size: NA; D: NA; DNA: TGCAGCGCCAGAGGAGGTACAGATACGCAGTATTTT; CDR3: CSARGGTDTQYF
V: TRBV28; J: TRBJ2-3; size: NA; D: NA; DNA: TGTGCCAGCAGTTTAGTGTTCCCACGACGAGATATGCAGTATTTT; CDR3: CASSLVFPRRDMQYF
V: TRBV4-1; J: TRBJ2-1; size: once; D: NA; DNA: TGCGCGAGCAGCCAAGATCCTGATAGCTCTTACAATGAGCAGTTCTTC; CDR3: CASSQDPDSSYNEQFF